This TCR beta chain was captured in a study of T cell clonality in common variable immunodeficiency. Patients and controls were mostly of Caucasian heritage. TCRdb's copy holds only in-frame clones and misses some; the assay was immunoSEQ multiplex PCR. This repertoire lists about 74,000 clones without singletons; over 0.7% sits in the top ten. This clone has a count of ten or more. Read coverage stops 3 residues before the CDR3 terminus; the germline J gene supplies the remainder. V trimming: 4 bases; J trimming: 9 bases; junction bases outside the gene matches: 7. Germline-derived CDR1 and CDR2 are SGHRS and YFSETQ. This CDR3 is built from 14 residues.

Sequencing used peripheral blood mononuclear cells. This TCR derives from a person aged 18 to 70 in good health. V is TRBV5-1 and J is TRBJ1-6; 7 bases agree with TRBD1. CDR3 DNA, as far as it was read: TGCGCCAGCAGCGTGGGACAGACCATTTCACCC. Translating gives CASSVGQTISP. The full CDR3 protein is CASSVGQTISPLHF. Full variable domain (missing parts from reference TRBV5-1 and TRBJ1-6): KAGVTQTPRYLIKTRGQQVTLSCSPISGHRSVSWYQQTPGQGLQFLFEYFSETQRNKGNFPGRFSGRQFSNSRSEMNVSTLELGDSALYLCASSVGQTISPLHFGNGTRLTVT.